The entry that follows covers one T cell receptor beta chain sequence. In Seattle, patients joined the study during active infection and were tracked longitudinally. These data originate in a study of blood T cell repertoires in COVID-19. Across the whole study: The samples span acute and convalescent COVID-19 from the United States, Italy and Spain. Sample material is recorded as cDNA or gDNA derived from T cells, B-cell-depleted T cells, or PBMCs.

As originally analysed: Amplification of reference gene primers provided the estimated nucleated cell counts. TCRdb's table, derived via immunoSEQ multiplex PCR, lists solely in-frame clones and lacks some. V, J and clone size reflect that table, while D and trimming were determined from the DNA. The data contain about 140,000 clones, about 83% of them singletons. This CDR3 spans 16 amino acids. Deletions cut 0 bases from V and 4 bases from J, with 16 bases between. Germline loops: CDR1 PRHDT, CDR2 FYEKMQ (reference sequence). The receptor comes from a young man with COVID-19, enrolled during active disease. Sequences were obtained from peripheral blood. The chain employs TRBV13 and TRBJ2-7, with D possibly being TRBD2 (5 bases). This chain's CDR3 is CASSLGPGGSAYEQYF. The CDR3 nucleotides read TGTGCCAGCAGCTTAGGGCCTGGTGGGAGTGCTTACGAGCAGTACTTC.